The 16 T cell receptor beta chains reported below all come from one sample, sequenced in a study of STAT5B mutations in CD4+ large granular lymphocyte leukemia (dated 2022 in TCRdb). Preparation of the library involved the immunoSEQ multiplex PCR assay. As stored in TCRdb, this immuneACCESS dataset retains in-frame rearrangements with V and J assigned. A fraction of the clones does not appear; measured against another copy, unresolved V genes explain less than half of the discrepancy, and the remainder lacks a known reason. This sample gives about 23,000 clones in total; 82% of them show up just once. Clones ranked in the top ten supply 8.6% of the sample. The sample consisted of CD4+ T cells from blood buffy coats. The origin of the receptors is a human donor in good health.

A remark on this clone: One end of the junction fails to match germline, which may point to a read error. The chain uses TRBV5-1 and TRBJ1-4; 8 bases line up with TRBD1. The germline V gene has CDR1 SGHRS and CDR2 YFSETQ. CDR3 length equals 15 residues. The CDR3 DNA is TGCGCCAGCAGCTGGACAGGGAGGGAAAGTGAAGAACTGTTTTTT. This sequence encodes CASSWTGRESEELFF.

The chain recombines TRBV7-2 with TRBJ2-1; 7 bases agree with TRBD1. Trimming removed 7 bases from V and 2 bases from J; junction bases left unmatched: 11. Germline loops: CDR1 SGHTA, CDR2 FQGNSA. There are 16 residues in the CDR3. The CDR3 DNA follows: TGTGCCAGCACCCCTGACAGGGAAGTTGCCTACAATGAGCAGTTCTTC. Translating gives CASTPDREVAYNEQFF. Variable domain in full (rest from reference TRBV7-2 and TRBJ2-1): GAGVSQSPSNKVTEKGKDVELRCDPISGHTALYWYRQSLGQGLEFLIYFQGNSAPDKSGLPSDRFSAERTGGSVSTLTIQRTQQEDSAVYLCASTPDREVAYNEQFFGPGTRLTVL.

For the CDR3, the DNA is TGTGCCAGCAGCTCTACAACGGGAGTCGAAGGCTACACCTTC. Amino acids: CASSSTTGVEGYTF. The chain carries TRBV7-3 and TRBJ1-2; D not certain. This CDR3 is built from 14 residues. CDR1 and CDR2 from the germline V gene are SGHTA and FQGTGA. Trimming cost V 4 bases and J 8 bases, with 17 bases left between them.

The J gene is TRBJ2-3, the V gene TRBV9, with 12 bases fitting TRBD2. The germline V gene has CDR1 SGDLS and CDR2 YYNGEE. The CDR3 is made up of 15 amino acids. J gave up 4 bases and V 4 bases, and 4 bases lay outside the gene matches. The CDR3: CASSPGTSGPDTQYF. Written as DNA, the CDR3 is TGTGCCAGCAGCCCCGGGACTAGCGGGCCAGATACGCAGTATTTT.

The V gene is TRBV7-8, the J gene TRBJ2-7; perhaps D is TRBD1 or TRBD2 (6 bases each). CDR1 is SGHVS, CDR2 FQNEAQ, per germline. Deletions cut 1 base from V and 4 bases from J, with 14 bases between. The CDR3 length is 15 residues. In DNA, the CDR3 is TGTGCCAGCAGCTTAGTAGGGGGGCGAGGGTACGAGCAGTACTTC. It encodes CASSLVGGRGYEQYF.

CDR3 sequence (DNA): TGTGCCAGCAGTCGGGAGGGGTGGGTTGGCGAGCAGTACTTC. Protein: CASSREGWVGEQYF. The V and J genes are TRBV6-1 and TRBJ2-7; 8 bases match TRBD2. The CDR3 consists of 14 residues. With 5 bases clipped from V and 6 bases from J, the junction kept 9 bases outside the gene matches. Germline V lookup: CDR1 MNHNS, CDR2 SASEGT.

The V gene is TRBV7-9, the J gene TRBJ2-3, with 8 bases matching TRBD1. CDR3 size: 17 residues. Germline V gene lookup returns CDR1 SEHNR and CDR2 FQNEAQ (reference sequence). The V segment lost 1 base and the J segment 1 base; nucleotides outside the gene matches: 7. CDR3 loop: CASSLVQGASGTDTQYF. The CDR3 region has the DNA TGTGCCAGCAGCTTAGTGCAGGGGGCGTCTGGCACAGATACGCAGTATTTT.

This chain uses TRBV27 with TRBJ1-2; TRBD1 aligns across 8 bases. After removal of 3 bases from V and 5 bases from J, the junction contained 5 bases not matched to a gene. This CDR3 has 14 amino acids. CDR1 is MNHEY, CDR2 SMNVEV, per germline (reference sequence). The CDR3 sequence is CASSLNRGAYGYTF. CDR3 nucleotide sequence: TGTGCCAGCAGTTTGAACAGGGGGGCATATGGCTACACCTTC.

V and J are TRBV5-4 and TRBJ2-7; 10 nucleotides line up with TRBD1. The CDR3 consists of 15 residues. Germline-derived CDR1 and CDR2 are SGHNT and YYREEE (reference sequence). The V segment lost 4 bases and the J segment 2 bases; nucleotides outside the gene matches: 6. CDR3 coding DNA: TGTGCCAGCAGCGCAGACAGGGGGCGGGCCTACGAGCAGTACTTC. Its protein is CASSADRGRAYEQYF. The full variable domain, with the rest looked up from reference TRBV5-4 and TRBJ2-7, is ETGVTQSPTHLIKTRGQQVTLRCSSQSGHNTVSWYQQALGQGPQFIFQYYREEENGRGNFPPRFSGLQFPNYSSELNVNALELDDSALYLCASSADRGRAYEQYFGPGTRLTVT.

This clone was observed a few times. The gene calls are TRBV7-2 and TRBJ2-1, with D unclear. Trimming left V 4 bases short and J 6 bases short, with 16 bases between. Germline V CDR1 and CDR2: SGHTA, FQGNSA. This CDR3 has 15 residues. CDR3 coding DNA: TGTGCCAGCAGCTGGAACGCCAACTTACCCAATGAGCAGTTCTTC. Translation gives CASSWNANLPNEQFF.

CDR3 coding DNA: TGTGCCAGCTCCCCTCCTGGACAGGGAGGAGGTGAGCAGTTCTTC. Its protein product is CASSPPGQGGGEQFF. This sequence joins TRBV18 and TRBJ2-1; 8 bases fit TRBD1. V dropped 6 bases and J dropped 9; count of bases not matched to a gene: 13. The CDR3 is 15 residues long. CDR1 and CDR2 (germline): KGHSH, LQKENI.

This chain joins TRBV7-3 and TRBJ1-2; no firm D call. Germline values: CDR1 SGHTA, CDR2 FQGTGA. With 1 base removed from V and 5 bases from J, the gap between germline ends came to 5 bases. CDR3 length equals 12 residues. This CDR3 is CASSLSGYGYTF. CDR3 coding DNA: TGTGCCAGCAGCTTAAGCGGTTATGGCTACACCTTC. Full variable domain (remainder filled in from reference TRBV7-3 and TRBJ1-2): GAGVSQTPSNKVTEKGKYVELRCDPISGHTALYWYRQSLGQGPEFLIYFQGTGAADDSGLPNDRFFAVRPEGSVSTLKIQRTERGDSAVYLCASSLSGYGYTFGSGTRLTVV.

The chain carries TRBV20-1 and TRBJ1-2; a weak D match, TRBD1 (6 bases). There are 10 residues in the CDR3. Trimming shortened V by 5 bases and J by 7 bases, and 8 bases separated the two germline ends. Germline CDR1 is DFQATT and CDR2 is SNEGSKA (reference sequence). CDR3 in amino acids: CSAPQGGYTF. The CDR3, as DNA: TGCAGTGCTCCACAGGGTGGCTACACCTTC.

The rearrangement joins TRBV27 to TRBJ1-1; D call uncertain. The CDR3 consists of 14 residues. Between the trimmed V and J ends, which lost 3 bases and 2 bases, there was a span of 10 bases. The germline V gene encodes CDR1 MNHEY and CDR2 SMNVEV (reference sequence). The CDR3 sequence: CASSLLSFNTEAFF. The CDR3 DNA sequence: TGTGCCAGCAGTTTGTTGTCCTTTAACACTGAAGCTTTCTTT.

The gene calls are TRBV28 and TRBJ2-5; no firm D call. V lost 3 bases and J 2 bases, leaving 16 bases between the germline ends. The CDR3 totals 16 residues. CDR1 is MDHEN, CDR2 SYDVKM, per germline. The CDR3 protein is CASSFSTARVQETQYF. CDR3 coding DNA: TGTGCCAGCAGTTTTTCGACCGCACGCGTACAAGAGACCCAGTACTTC.

The rearrangement joins TRBV5-5 to TRBJ2-2, with D uncertain. V shed 0 bases and J shed 9 bases, with 9 bases lying between them. Per the germline V gene, CDR1 is SGHKS and CDR2 is YYEKEE (reference sequence). This CDR3 region has 13 residues. The CDR3 coding sequence is TGTGCCAGCAGCTTGGATCTGGGCTGGGAGCTGTTTTTT. This sequence encodes CASSLDLGWELFF.